A single sample is the source of the 21 T cell receptor beta chains below, sequenced in a study of human T cells and chemical hapten exposure. TCRdb re-derived calls from the RACE reads in MiXCR, one entry per CDR3 protein. The profile shows more than 300,000 distinct CDR3 sequences, about 5% of them singletons. Time point defined: pre-sensitization, week 0. Specified treatment: therapeutic diphenylcyclopropenone sensitization with weekly scalp DPC. The starting material was whole blood, obtained in connection with sensitization to the hapten diphenylcyclopropenone (DPC). The receptors shown here come from a woman younger than 30 with alopecia areata. Some clones in this sample may be carry-over from other donors' samples.

The chain uses TRBV24-1 and TRBJ1-1; D is unresolved. The CDR3 length is 13 residues. Germline CDR1 reads KGHDR; CDR2 reads SFDVKD. Trimming removed 4 bases from V and 5 bases from J, with 10 bases in between. The CDR3 here is CATSDRRGTEAFF. The CDR3 bases are TGTGCCACCAGTGACCGCCGGGGAACTGAAGCTTTCTTT.

The chain is built from TRBV18 and TRBJ1-2; 10 positions match TRBD1. The CDR3 sequence is 14 residues long. Germline loops: CDR1 KGHSH, CDR2 LQKENI. The ends lost 3 bases at V and 8 bases at J; junction bases unmatched: 6. The CDR3 DNA sequence: TGTGCCAGCTCACCTGGGACAGGGGAGAAAGGCTACACCTTC. Translation: CASSPGTGEKGYTF.

In this sample, this clonotype turned up many times. V is TRBV29-1 and J is TRBJ2-7; 7 bases match TRBD2. The CDR3 consists of 12 residues. CDR1 and CDR2 (germline): SQVTM, ANQGSEA. After removal of 4 bases from V and 9 bases from J, the junction contained 9 bases not matched to a gene. The CDR3 nucleotides are TGCAGCGTTGTTTCGGGGGGAGGGGTGCAGTACTTC. Amino acids: CSVVSGGGVQYF.

This clonotype turned up a few times. This rearrangement joins TRBV10-3 to TRBJ2-7; a weak D match, TRBD1 (5 bases). This CDR3 has 15 residues. V was cut by 4 bases and J by 2 bases, with 15 bases left in between. Germline V gives CDR1 ENHRY, CDR2 SYGVKD. The CDR3 protein is CAISASARGPYEQYF. The DNA for the CDR3 is TGTGCCATCAGTGCGTCCGCAAGGGGCCCCTACGAGCAGTACTTC.

This clonotype was seen only a few times. The rearrangement uses TRBV19 and TRBJ1-5; perhaps TRBD1 as D (5 bases). Germline lookup yields CDR1 LNHDA and CDR2 SQIVND (reference sequence). This CDR3 has 13 amino acids. The V end lost 8 bases, the J end lost 5 bases, and 13 bases lay between the germline ends. CDR3 sequence reads: CASLPGLYQPQHF. DNA of the CDR3: TGTGCCAGTCTCCCGGGACTTTATCAGCCCCAGCATTTT.

At least ten counts were recorded for this clonotype. The chain carries TRBV3-1 and TRBJ2-7; TRBD1 matches at 9 bases. Trimming at V came to 2 bases and at J to 3 bases, leaving 5 bases not matched to a gene. CDR1 LGHDT and CDR2 YNNKEL come from the germline V gene (reference sequence). This CDR3 contains 15 residues. The CDR3 sequence: CASSQRTGVYYEQYF. The DNA for the CDR3 is TGTGCCAGCAGCCAACGGACAGGGGTTTACTACGAGCAGTACTTC.

This clonotype was picked up many times. The J gene is TRBJ1-1, the V gene TRBV25-1; D uncertain. The CDR3 has 13 residues. Germline V gene lookup returns CDR1 MGHDK and CDR2 SYGVNS. Trimming left V 2 bases short and J 8 bases short, with 12 bases between. CDR3 DNA: TGTGCCAGCAGTGAAAAGATGGGGATGGAAGCTTTCTTT. Encoded protein: CASSEKMGMEAFF.

This clonotype occurred a few times. The CDR3, as DNA: TGTGCCAGCAGCCCCACGGGGAGGACCACAGATACGCAGTATTTT. Protein sequence: CASSPTGRTTDTQYF. The chain uses TRBV3-1 and TRBJ2-3; TRBD2 is a possible D gene (6 bases). CDR3 length: 15 amino acids. Trimming took off 4 bases at V and 2 bases at J, with 13 bases between the two ends. Germline V gives CDR1 LGHDT, CDR2 YNNKEL (reference sequence).

This clonotype was counted only a few times. The chain employs TRBV6-2 or TRBV6-3 and TRBJ1-5; D unresolved. There are 14 residues in the CDR3. Per the germline V gene, CDR1 is MNHEY and CDR2 is SVGEGT. V was pared by 2 bases and J by 7 bases, with 12 bases between. The CDR3 is CASSYTVADQPQHF. As DNA, the CDR3 is TGTGCCAGCAGTTACACGGTTGCTGACCAGCCCCAGCATTTT.

The chain joins TRBV29-1 to TRBJ2-5, with 14 bases aligning to TRBD2. Germline CDR1 is SQVTM and CDR2 is ANQGSEA. The J segment lost 4 bases and the V segment lost 2 bases, leaving 3 bases of the junction unmatched. The CDR3 consists of 15 residues. CDR3 amino acids: CSVEPGTSGGETQYF. CDR3 DNA sequence: TGCAGCGTTGAACCCGGGACTAGCGGGGGAGAGACCCAGTACTTC.

The table lists this clonotype with many counts. The CDR3 bases are TGTGCCAGCAATGACATCCTTACCCTCGGTAATTCACCCCTCCACTTT. It specifies CASNDILTLGNSPLHF. The chain recombines TRBV6-5 with TRBJ1-6; no reliable D call. The CDR3 sequence is 16 residues long. Trimming cost V 7 bases and J 6 bases, with 19 bases left between them. Per germline, CDR1 MNHEY and CDR2 SVGAGI.

In this sample, this clonotype turned up many times. The chain employs TRBV7-3 and TRBJ1-2, with 9 positions matching TRBD1. V shed 5 bases, J shed 8 bases, and the junction held 6 bases outside the gene matches. Looked up from germline, CDR1 is SGHTA and CDR2 is FQGTGA. This CDR3 has 13 amino acids. The CDR3 sequence: CASSRDRAGGYTF. CDR3 bases: TGTGCCAGCAGCCGGGACAGGGCTGGCGGCTACACCTTC.

The chain uses TRBV12-3 or TRBV12-4 and TRBJ1-1; D may be TRBD1 (5 bases). The CDR3 loop spans 14 amino acids. Trimming removed 1 base from V and 3 bases from J, with 9 bases in between. The CDR3 reads CASSLGIRDTEAFF. As DNA, the CDR3 is TGTGCCAGCAGTTTAGGTATCAGGGACACTGAAGCTTTCTTT.

This chain joins TRBV15 and TRBJ1-4; possible D gene TRBD1, 6 bases. Trimming took 5 bases from V and 7 from J, leaving 17 bases between them. The CDR3 extends over 15 amino acids. From germline, CDR1 is LNHNV and CDR2 YYDKDF (reference sequence). CDR3 protein: CATSALAGAVEKLFF. The CDR3 region has the DNA TGTGCCACCAGCGCCCTAGCGGGGGCGGTTGAAAAACTGTTTTTT.

The chain couples TRBV2 to TRBJ1-2; D is unresolved. The CDR3 is 14 amino acids. V lost 4 bases to trimming and J lost 4 bases, with 13 bases between them. The germline V gene encodes CDR1 SNHLY and CDR2 FYNNEI. CDR3 nucleotides: TGTGCCAGCAGTGGTACGCGGCGGCGCTATGGCTACACCTTC. This translates into CASSGTRRRYGYTF. Drawing the rest from reference TRBV2 and TRBJ1-2, the complete variable domain is EPEVTQTPSHQVTQMGQEVILRCVPISNHLYFYWYRQILGQKVEFLVSFYNNEISEKSEIFDDQFSVERPDGSNFTLKIRSTKLEDSAMYFCASSGTRRRYGYTFGSGTRLTVV.

Regarding this clonotype: This may be a read error: a much more frequent sequence differs by one nucleotide. The chain has TRBV10-3 and TRBJ1-5; D is possibly TRBD1 (6 bases). Per germline, CDR1 ENHRY and CDR2 SYGVKD. This CDR3 has 14 amino acids. The germline V and J ends were trimmed by 3 bases and 6 bases, with 12 bases remaining between them. CDR3 loop: CAISEMGGGQPQHF. CDR3 DNA sequence: TGTGCCATCAGTGAAATGGGGGGCGGTCAGCCCCAGCATTTT.

J is TRBJ2-7 and V is TRBV6-5; 7 bases match TRBD1. The CDR3 runs 15 residues. Germline V gene data show CDR1 as MNHEY and CDR2 as SVGAGI. The J segment lost 5 bases and the V segment lost 6 bases, leaving 13 bases of the junction unmatched. CDR3 DNA sequence: TGTGCCAGCAGAACCGACTTTACAGGGGAGAACGAGCAGTACTTC. Its translation: CASRTDFTGENEQYF.

This clonotype was seen repeatedly, ten times or more. V gene TRBV7-2 combines with J gene TRBJ1-1; D gene ambiguous. Trimming cost V 1 base and J 2 bases, with 8 bases left between them. The germline CDR1 and CDR2 sequences are SGHTA and FQGNSA. The length of the CDR3 is 14 residues. DNA of the CDR3: TGTGCCAGCAGCTTAGGTCGCAGCAACACTGAAGCTTTCTTT. It translates to CASSLGRSNTEAFF.

This clonotype was seen at least ten times. The chain recombines TRBV3-1 with TRBJ2-3; no clear D. Trimming cost V 4 bases and J 3 bases, with 11 bases left between them. CDR3 length equals 14 residues. In germline, CDR1 is LGHDT, CDR2 YNNKEL (reference sequence). The CDR3 loop reads CASSPPFETDTQYF. The CDR3 bases are TGTGCCAGCAGCCCCCCTTTCGAGACAGATACGCAGTATTTT.

V and J are TRBV7-9 and TRBJ2-3; TRBD1 aligns across 7 bases. The CDR3 extends over 14 amino acids. V shed 10 bases, J shed 4 bases, and the junction held 11 bases outside the gene matches. Germline assignment: CDR1 SEHNR and CDR2 FQNEAQ (reference sequence). The CDR3 DNA reads as TGTGCCATAGAGGGGGCTTGGAGTGCAGATACGCAGTATTTT. It codes for CAIEGAWSADTQYF.

This clonotype was detected many times. The gene calls are TRBV28 and TRBJ2-3, with 7 positions matching TRBD1. Germline V gene lookup returns CDR1 MDHEN and CDR2 SYDVKM. With V trimmed by 2 bases and J by 5 bases, 4 bases remained unmatched. The CDR3 has 14 amino acids. The CDR3 loop is CASSLHPGGDTQYF. As DNA, the CDR3 is TGTGCCAGCAGTTTACACCCAGGGGGAGATACGCAGTATTTT.